One and the same sample provided the 15 T cell receptor beta chains below, sequenced in a study of blood T cell repertoires in COVID-19. Measured with immunoSEQ multiplex PCR; TCRdb has only the in-frame clones, and not every one. The table has approximately 280,000 clones, 85% to 90% seen once; the top ten hold about 4.6%. Material: peripheral blood. These receptors were taken from a man in his forties with acute or convalescent COVID-19.

This chain joins TRBV10-1 and TRBJ2-7, with 9 bases fitting TRBD1. This CDR3 has 15 amino acids. Per the germline V gene, CDR1 is WNHNN and CDR2 is SYGVQD (reference sequence). V lost 8 bases and J lost 4; bases outside the gene matches: 12. CDR3 bases: TGCGCCAGCTCTTACTGGACAGGGGAATTTTACGAGCAGTACTTC. Residues: CASSYWTGEFYEQYF.

This chain uses TRBV7-8 with TRBJ1-1; D possibly corresponds to TRBD1 (5 bases). The germline V and J ends were trimmed by 0 bases and 8 bases, with 7 bases remaining between them. The CDR3 has 12 residues. From germline, CDR1 is SGHVS and CDR2 FQNEAQ. This chain's CDR3 is CASSLAGGEAFF. In nucleotides, the CDR3 is TGTGCCAGCAGCTTAGCGGGGGGAGAAGCTTTCTTT.

In DNA, the CDR3 is TGTGCCAGCAGCTACCACCCACAGGGAATCGCCACAGATACGCAGTATTTT. Translation: CASSYHPQGIATDTQYF. This chain joins TRBV7-2 and TRBJ2-3; D may be TRBD1 (6 bases). Germline V gives CDR1 SGHTA, CDR2 FQGNSA. The CDR3 is made up of 17 amino acids. V gave up 4 bases and J gave up 2 bases, with 19 bases separating them. The variable domain in full, completed from reference TRBV7-2 and TRBJ2-3, reads GAGVSQSPSNKVTEKGKDVELRCDPISGHTALYWYRQSLGQGLEFLIYFQGNSAPDKSGLPSDRFSAERTGGSVSTLTIQRTQQEDSAVYLCASSYHPQGIATDTQYFGPGTRLTVL.

The rearrangement uses TRBV19 and TRBJ1-3; D may be TRBD1 (5 bases). The CDR3 spans 17 residues. From germline, CDR1 is LNHDA and CDR2 SQIVND (reference sequence). The V end lost 1 base, the J end lost 0 bases, and 13 bases lay between the germline ends. CDR3 protein: CASSIVLRGDSGNTIYF. DNA of the CDR3: TGTGCCAGTAGTATAGTCCTTCGGGGGGACTCTGGAAACACCATATATTTT.

V usage is TRBV27 and J usage is TRBJ1-1; 7 nucleotides align to TRBD1. The CDR3 has 13 amino acids. Germline values: CDR1 MNHEY, CDR2 SMNVEV (reference sequence). V was clipped by 2 bases and J by 7 bases; unmatched bases: 4. This CDR3 reads CASSLDRVSEAFF. For the CDR3, the DNA is TGTGCCAGCAGTTTAGACAGGGTGAGTGAAGCTTTCTTT.

The chain combines TRBV7-2 with TRBJ1-2; 8 positions agree with TRBD1. From germline, CDR1 is SGHTA and CDR2 FQGNSA. The CDR3 spans 14 residues. Trimming cost V 5 bases and J 2 bases; bases outside gene matches: 4. The CDR3: CASSPGGGNYGYTF. The CDR3 DNA follows: TGTGCCAGCAGCCCAGGGGGCGGCAACTATGGCTACACCTTC.

The genes are TRBV7-2 and TRBJ1-2; TRBD1 agrees at 8 bases. CDR3 length equals 15 residues. Trimming took 3 bases from V and 7 from J; bases not matched to a gene: 10. Germline loops: CDR1 SGHTA, CDR2 FQGNSA. CDR3 in amino acids: CASSFGQGGQLGYTF. The CDR3 bases are TGTGCCAGCAGCTTTGGACAGGGAGGTCAGCTTGGCTACACCTTC.

This rearrangement joins TRBV10-3 to TRBJ1-2; 7 nucleotides match TRBD1. The J segment lost 2 bases and the V segment lost 8 bases, leaving 5 bases of the junction unmatched. The CDR3 totals 13 residues. Germline assignment: CDR1 ENHRY and CDR2 SYGVKD. CDR3 nucleotides: TGTGCCATCTCTGACAGGGAGAACTATGGCTACACCTTC. It translates to CAISDRENYGYTF.

The chain carries TRBV10-1 and TRBJ1-6; 7 bases line up with TRBD1. The CDR3 runs to 14 residues. J gave up 10 bases and V 6 bases, and 9 bases lay outside the gene matches. The germline V gene has CDR1 WNHNN and CDR2 SYGVQD (reference sequence). The CDR3 loop is CASSLDRVGSPLHF. CDR3 coding DNA: TGCGCCAGCAGCCTCGACAGGGTGGGCTCACCCCTCCACTTT.

This clone was counted a few times. An end of the junction differs from the germline gene, which may be a read error. V usage is TRBV11-2 and J usage is TRBJ1-2, with D possibly being TRBD1 (6 bases). The germline CDR1 and CDR2 sequences are SGHAT and FQNNGV. CDR3 length: 13 amino acids. The CDR3, as DNA: TGTGCCAGCAGCTTAGTACAGGGATATGACTACACCTTC. Encoded protein: CASSLVQGYDYTF.

The chain links TRBV2 to TRBJ1-1; D call uncertain. Germline CDR1 is SNHLY and CDR2 is FYNNEI. Deletions cut 6 bases from V and 1 base from J, with 12 bases between. The CDR3 has 14 amino acids. In DNA form, the CDR3 reads TGTGCCAGCAGCGCCCGGGAGAAGAACACTGAAGCTTTCTTT. Translation gives CASSAREKNTEAFF. The full variable domain, with the rest looked up from reference TRBV2 and TRBJ1-1, is EPEVTQTPSHQVTQMGQEVILRCVPISNHLYFYWYRQILGQKVEFLVSFYNNEISEKSEIFDDQFSVERPDGSNFTLKIRSTKLEDSAMYFCASSAREKNTEAFFGQGTRLTVV.

The chain is built from TRBV19 and TRBJ2-2, with TRBD2 matching 11 bases. This CDR3 is 15 amino acids long. The trim removed 5 bases at V and 14 bases at J, leaving 13 bases unmatched. Per the germline V gene, CDR1 is LNHDA and CDR2 is SQIVND (reference sequence). DNA for the CDR3: TGTGCCAGTAGTGCCCTGACTAGCGGGGTCTATGGACTGTTTTTT. Encoded protein: CASSALTSGVYGLFF.

The chain has TRBV4-2 and TRBJ2-7, with 7 positions matching TRBD2. After removal of 1 base from V and 3 bases from J, the junction contained 12 bases not matched to a gene. The CDR3 has 17 residues. Germline V gives CDR1 LGHNA, CDR2 YNFKEQ. The DNA for the CDR3 is TGTGCCAGCAGCCAAGTGGGTTCGGGACTAATTCTCTACGAGCAGTACTTC. Amino acid sequence: CASSQVGSGLILYEQYF.

The CDR3 loop reads CSVERDRNTEAFF. In nucleotides, the CDR3 is TGCAGCGTTGAAAGAGACAGGAACACTGAAGCTTTCTTT. The genes are TRBV29-1 and TRBJ1-1; maybe TRBD1 (5 bases). The germline V gene has CDR1 SQVTM and CDR2 ANQGSEA. The ends were cut back, 2 bases at V and 1 base at J, with 8 bases in the middle. The length of the CDR3 is 13 residues.

Details on this clone: The same CDR3 also results from other DNA sequences found in this sample. The rearrangement links TRBV7-3 to TRBJ1-2; 8 nucleotides agree with TRBD1. CDR3 length equals 13 residues. Germline assignment: CDR1 SGHTA and CDR2 FQGTGA. The trim removed 5 bases at V and 6 bases at J, leaving 5 bases unmatched. CDR3: CASSPGQGDGYTF. Written as DNA, the CDR3 is TGTGCCAGCAGCCCAGGACAGGGAGATGGCTACACCTTC.